These 10 T cell receptor beta chains were all obtained from the same sample, sequenced in a study of T cell changes during pregnancy in multiple sclerosis. Libraries were prepared by immunoSEQ multiplex PCR; TCRdb keeps only in-frame clonotypes and omits some of them. The repertoire has about 75,000 clones, about 89% of them found once; the top ten carry over 0.7%. Sample: peripheral blood, taken in the first trimester of pregnancy. The receptors were gathered from a female donor in good health, enrolled as a control in a pregnancy study.

The chain couples TRBV2 to TRBJ1-2; D not certain. CDR1 is SNHLY and CDR2 is FYNNEI in the germline V gene. The CDR3 has 15 amino acids. Between the trimmed V and J ends, which lost 2 bases and 2 bases, there was a span of 12 bases. This chain's CDR3 is CASSEMGAGNYGYTF. The CDR3 DNA reads TGTGCCAGCAGTGAAATGGGCGCAGGAAACTATGGCTACACCTTC.

This rearrangement joins TRBV6-5 to TRBJ1-1, with D uncertain. CDR1 MNHEY and CDR2 SVGAGI come from the germline V gene. There are 15 residues in the CDR3. Trimming removed 4 bases at V and 4 bases at J, with 16 bases between. The CDR3 is CASSFTSTEGTEAFF. CDR3 nucleotides: TGTGCCAGCAGTTTTACGTCTACGGAGGGCACTGAAGCTTTCTTT.

The chain has TRBV7-8 and TRBJ2-5, with D unresolved. Germline V gene sequence: CDR1 SGHVS, CDR2 FQNEAQ. The CDR3 runs to 16 residues. V lost 1 base and J 2 bases, leaving 14 bases between the germline ends. CDR3 in DNA: TGTGCCAGCAGCTTAGTACCAGCGTCTGCACAAGAGACCCAGTACTTC. It translates to CASSLVPASAQETQYF.

The chain employs TRBV27 and TRBJ1-1; D is perhaps TRBD1 (6 bases). The germline V and J ends were trimmed by 5 bases and 6 bases, with 13 bases remaining between them. CDR3 length equals 13 residues. From germline, CDR1 is MNHEY and CDR2 SMNVEV (reference sequence). This chain's CDR3 is CASSRGGIAEAFF. CDR3 bases: TGTGCCAGCAGTAGAGGGGGTATCGCTGAAGCTTTCTTT.

V usage is TRBV7-2 and J usage is TRBJ2-7; 10 bases fit TRBD2. Germline loops: CDR1 SGHTA, CDR2 FQGNSA. CDR3 size: 15 residues. V was pared by 5 bases and J by 0 bases, with 4 bases of the junction left unmatched. The DNA for the CDR3 is TGTGCCAGCAGCCTGGGACTAGCGAGCTCCTACGAGCAGTACTTC. This translates into CASSLGLASSYEQYF.

This chain links TRBV27 with TRBJ1-5, with 7 bases lining up with TRBD1. With 7 bases clipped from V and 2 bases from J, the junction kept 8 bases outside the gene matches. Germline V gene data show CDR1 as MNHEY and CDR2 as SMNVEV (reference sequence). CDR3 length: 15 residues. The CDR3 DNA reads TGTGCCAGCAAGGAAGGGGGCCCCGGCAATCAGCCCCAGCATTTT. Translated: CASKEGGPGNQPQHF.

This clone came up once. The chain couples TRBV7-2 to TRBJ1-4; D unclear. Germline CDR1 and CDR2: SGHTA and FQGNSA. CDR3 length: 14 amino acids. Deletions cut 1 base from V and 3 bases from J, with 6 bases between. The CDR3 coding sequence is TGTGCCAGCAGCTTAGGGCAGGCTAATGAAAAACTGTTTTTT. Translation: CASSLGQANEKLFF.

The rearrangement joins TRBV4-1 to TRBJ1-1, with 10 bases fitting TRBD1. CDR1 and CDR2 (germline): MGHRA, YSYEKL. V was pared by 4 bases and J by 5 bases, with 4 bases of the junction left unmatched. This CDR3 has 14 residues. CDR3: CASSPGQGSTEAFF. The CDR3 DNA follows: TGCGCCAGCAGCCCGGGACAGGGGAGTACTGAAGCTTTCTTT.

V and J are TRBV5-1 and TRBJ2-5; TRBD1 might be the D (5 bases). The CDR3 contains 12 residues. CDR1 is SGHRS, CDR2 YFSETQ, per germline. The V end was cut by 5 bases, the J end by 1 base, with 6 bases between. CDR3 nucleotides: TGCGCCAGCAGTGGGGCCCAAGAGACCCAGTACTTC. It specifies CASSGAQETQYF.

This clone appeared a few times. This rearrangement joins TRBV28 to TRBJ2-1, with 11 bases fitting TRBD2. Germline V lookup: CDR1 MDHEN, CDR2 SYDVKM. The trim removed 5 bases at V and 9 bases at J, leaving 6 bases unmatched. This CDR3 has 14 amino acids. Written as DNA, the CDR3 is TGTGCCAGCAGTACCCGACTAGCGGGAAGTGAGCAGTTCTTC. Its translation is CASSTRLAGSEQFF.